The present entry profiles one TCR beta chain with its context. The antigen remains undetermined. This may come from a read error, since a much larger clone is one base off. The CDR3 ends on some other residue instead of the conserved phenylalanine or tryptophan, so this is likely a read error. The sample belongs to a study of CD8 T cells in ankylosing spondylitis. Whole-study findings and limits: Reportedly, matched ankylosing spondylitis synovial fluid was significantly enriched for disease-linked clones. Earlier authors reported some of these motif variants in reactive arthritis synovial fluid and blood.

A quantitative 5'-RACE method, one with molecular barcodes, was used to make TCR beta libraries. Each CDR3 protein gets one entry after TCRdb re-called the 5' RACE reads with MiXCR. The sample holds 150,000 to 200,000 distinct CDR3 sequences, roughly 13% seen once. The sequence derives from a female donor with ankylosing spondylitis or in good health (not recorded which). The source material was blood, either unsorted or a sorted T cell fraction (not recorded which).

The CDR3 reads CASSPQGYQETQYL. In DNA form, the CDR3 reads TGTGCCAGCAGTCCGCAGGGGTACCAAGAGACCCAGTACTTA. The chain recombines TRBV12-3 or TRBV12-4 with TRBJ2-5, with a possible D match to TRBD1 (6 bases). The CDR3 sequence is 14 residues long. Between the trimmed V and J ends, which lost 5 bases and 0 bases, there was a span of 10 bases.